This section outlines one T cell receptor (beta chain) sequence together with its context. What it binds is not known. Clones were read by immunoSEQ multiplex PCR, and TCRdb kept only the in-frame ones, dropping some. The table shows fewer than 800,000 clones, with more than 70% occurring only once. This specimen belongs to a study of Ad26.COV2.S vaccination and SARS-CoV-2 variants. Study information: Donor was assigned to the Ad26.COV2.S arm of trial COV1001. Doses of Ad26.COV2.S were injected into muscle once or twice, 56 days apart.

Specified treatment: around 19 received Ad26.COV2.S at low or high dose, single or two shots; five or six received placebo; per-sample allocation not given. All samples were drawn on day 63, counting from the first vaccine or placebo injection. Within Boston, the person who donated was an adult of 18-55 years. Study-wide results and caveats: Measurements of TCR breadth and depth may have given underestimates of the total T cell responses.

The CDR3 extends over 16 amino acids. Germline V gene sequence: CDR1 KGHSH, CDR2 LQKENI. Losses at the gene ends were 4 bases for V and 6 bases for J; bases not matched to a gene: 12. This TCR was sampled from a person aged 18-65 years who received the Ad26.COV2.S COVID-19 vaccine or a placebo. The material sequenced was peripheral blood, taken in a trial of Ad26.COV2.S vaccine versus placebo. The gene calls are TRBV18 and TRBJ2-7, with 10 nucleotides matching TRBD1. Here the CDR3 DNA reads TGTGCCAGCTCACTATACTCTCTGACAGGGGGCACCGAGCAGTACTTC. This translates into CASSLYSLTGGTEQYF.